One and the same sample provided the 24 T cell receptor beta chains below, sequenced in a study of cytomegalovirus exposure and HLA in healthy donors (dated by TCRdb to about 2017). Library construction relied on the immunoSEQ multiplex PCR assay. Entries here come from immuneACCESS through TCRdb and include only in-frame sequences with V and J called. Some clones fail to appear in such tables; in the studies checked, an unresolved V gene covers under half of the shortfall, and the cause of the remainder is unknown. A total of approximately 160,000 clones appear in this sample, 86% of them only once. The top ten clones comprise 4.5% to 7% of the sample. Sequenced sample: PBMCs. These receptors were obtained from a woman aged 25 to 45 in good health and CMV-seronegative.

This clone occurred once. The chain employs TRBV28 and TRBJ1-2; 9 nucleotides agree with TRBD1. Trimming cost V 6 bases and J 3 bases; bases outside gene matches: 5. The CDR3 has 14 amino acids. The germline V gene has CDR1 MDHEN and CDR2 SYDVKM. The CDR3 DNA reads TGTGCCAGCAGCCCGGGACAGGGCTACTATGGCTACACCTTC. It is translated as CASSPGQGYYGYTF.

This clone is a singleton in its sample. The genes are TRBV19 and TRBJ2-3; 7 nucleotides line up with TRBD2. The CDR3 spans 16 residues. Trimming cost V 4 bases and J 0 bases; bases outside gene matches: 7. Per the germline V gene, CDR1 is LNHDA and CDR2 is SQIVND (reference sequence). The CDR3 nucleotides read TGTGCCAGTAGTACTCGGACTAGAACAAGCACAGATACGCAGTATTTT. Translation: CASSTRTRTSTDTQYF.

This rearrangement joins TRBV6-6 to TRBJ1-3; 9 positions match TRBD1. The CDR3 has 15 amino acids. V dropped 2 bases and J dropped 8; count of bases not matched to a gene: 7. Germline loops: CDR1 MNHNY, CDR2 SVGAGI (reference sequence). The DNA of the CDR3 is TGTGCCAGCAGTTACAGGGACAGGGCGGTGGACACCATATATTTT. Protein: CASSYRDRAVDTIYF.

The chain employs TRBV7-9 and TRBJ1-2; the D gene is possibly TRBD1 (5 bases). With 4 bases removed from V and 3 bases from J, the gap between germline ends came to 18 bases. Per the germline V gene, CDR1 is SEHNR and CDR2 is FQNEAQ (reference sequence). The CDR3 extends over 16 amino acids. The CDR3 bases are TGTGCCAGCAGCTCTCAACGCCGGGACGGCCACTATGGCTACACCTTC. It encodes CASSSQRRDGHYGYTF.

The chain is built from TRBV29-1 and TRBJ2-1, with 8 bases fitting TRBD2. The ends lost 6 bases at V and 7 bases at J; junction bases unmatched: 8. Germline CDR1 reads SQVTM; CDR2 reads ANQGSEA. This CDR3 contains 13 residues. The CDR3 protein is CSVSGRGGNEQFF. The CDR3 nucleotides are TGCAGCGTCTCGGGACGGGGGGGGAATGAGCAGTTCTTC.

The rearrangement links TRBV11-2 to TRBJ1-2, with D possibly being TRBD1 (5 bases). V dropped 0 bases and J dropped 9 bases, with 14 bases sitting between them. Germline CDR1 is SGHAT and CDR2 is FQNNGV. This CDR3 contains 14 residues. CDR3 DNA sequence: TGTGCCAGCAGCTTAGAGGGACCCAGAAGGAGCTACACCTTC. It encodes CASSLEGPRRSYTF. Full variable domain (rest looked up from reference TRBV11-2 and TRBJ1-2): EAGVAQSPRYKIIEKRQSVAFWCNPISGHATLYWYQQILGQGPKLLIQFQNNGVVDDSQLPKDRFSAERLKGVDSTLKIQPAKLEDSAVYLCASSLEGPRRSYTFGSGTRLTVV.

The V and J genes are TRBV4-1 and TRBJ2-3; D remains ambiguous. The CDR3 spans 15 residues. Trimming cost V 3 bases and J 5 bases, with 15 bases left between them. CDR1 and CDR2 from the germline V gene are MGHRA and YSYEKL. CDR3 region: CASSHTETRRDTQYF. CDR3 nucleotide sequence: TGCGCCAGCAGCCACACAGAAACAAGGAGAGATACGCAGTATTTT.

This clone showed up just once. The chain has TRBV7-6 and TRBJ2-5; TRBD2 is a possible D gene (5 bases). This CDR3 is 14 amino acids long. Germline CDR1 reads SGHVS; CDR2 reads FNYEAQ. Trimming cost V 5 bases and J 2 bases, with 12 bases left between them. The chain's CDR3 is CASSRERPQETQYF. CDR3 nucleotide sequence: TGTGCCAGCAGCCGAGAGCGGCCTCAAGAGACCCAGTACTTC.

This clone was counted between two and nine times. The chain carries TRBV7-9 and TRBJ2-7; D is uncertain. The germline V gene encodes CDR1 SEHNR and CDR2 FQNEAQ (reference sequence). V was trimmed by 5 bases and J by 5 bases, leaving 16 bases between them. The CDR3 extends over 14 amino acids. CDR3 sequence reads: CASSPIGFADEQYF. The CDR3 DNA follows: TGTGCCAGCAGCCCCATAGGGTTTGCGGACGAGCAGTACTTC.

The chain links TRBV10-2 to TRBJ1-5; maybe TRBD1 (5 bases). Germline V gene data show CDR1 as WSHSY and CDR2 as SAAADI. V was shortened by 8 bases and J by 6 bases, with 17 bases between the two germline ends. The CDR3 extends over 14 amino acids. The chain's CDR3 is CASCPGGRVQPQHF. The CDR3, as DNA: TGCGCCAGCTGTCCCGGGGGTCGGGTTCAGCCCCAGCATTTT.

This rearrangement joins TRBV30 to TRBJ2-1; a weak D match, TRBD2 (6 bases). CDR1 and CDR2 (germline): GTSNPN, SVGIG (reference sequence). Trimming removed 4 bases at V and 3 bases at J, with 7 bases between. The length of the CDR3 is 12 residues. The CDR3 DNA follows: TGTGCCTGGACTAGCGACTACAATGAGCAGTTCTTC. It is translated as CAWTSDYNEQFF. The full variable domain, with the rest looked up from reference TRBV30 and TRBJ2-1, is SQTIHQWPATLVQPVGSPLSLECTVEGTSNPNLYWYRQAAGRGLQLLFYSVGIGQISSEVPQNLSASRPQDRQFILSSKKLLLSDSGFYLCAWTSDYNEQFFGPGTRLTVL.

The rearrangement uses TRBV4-3 and TRBJ2-7, with D maybe TRBD2 (7 bases). CDR1 is LGHNA and CDR2 is YSLEER in the germline V gene. This CDR3 has 15 amino acids. Deletions cut 0 bases from V and 4 bases from J, with 13 bases between. CDR3 region: CASSQDGGLGYEQYF. The CDR3 region has the DNA TGCGCCAGCAGCCAAGACGGGGGGCTTGGGTACGAGCAGTACTTC.

This chain joins TRBV6-5 and TRBJ2-2, with D unresolved. CDR3 length equals 13 residues. Trimming stripped 8 bases from V and 5 bases from J, with 12 bases between. CDR1 is MNHEY and CDR2 is SVGAGI in the germline V gene. The CDR3 sequence: CASEVLGTGELFF. The CDR3 nucleotides are TGTGCCAGCGAAGTTCTGGGGACCGGGGAGCTGTTTTTT.

This clone occurred once. This chain links TRBV4-2 with TRBJ2-1; D may be TRBD1 or TRBD2 (6 bases each). CDR3 length: 16 amino acids. V was shortened by 4 bases and J by 5 bases, with 18 bases between the two germline ends. Germline V gene sequence: CDR1 LGHNA, CDR2 YNFKEQ. The CDR3 coding sequence is TGTGCCAGCAGCCCAGTCAGTGGAGGGGGTAACAATGAGCAGTTCTTC. This encodes CASSPVSGGGNNEQFF.

DNA of the CDR3: TGTGCCAGCAGTGGAAAACAGGGGGGGAAGCAGTACTTC. Protein product: CASSGKQGGKQYF. The J gene is TRBJ2-7, the V gene TRBV27; maybe TRBD1 (8 bases). Looked up from germline, CDR1 is MNHEY and CDR2 is SMNVEV (reference sequence). Deletions cut 5 bases from V and 8 bases from J, with 16 bases between. The CDR3 has 13 residues.

The genes are TRBV7-2 and TRBJ2-1; no reliable D call. Trimming removed 5 bases at V and 3 bases at J, with 2 bases between. Per germline, CDR1 SGHTA and CDR2 FQGNSA. CDR3 size: 11 residues. CDR3: CASSVYNEQFF. For the CDR3, the DNA is TGTGCCAGCAGCGTCTACAATGAGCAGTTCTTC.

The chain has TRBV10-3 and TRBJ1-1, with D unresolved. CDR1 and CDR2 from the germline V gene are ENHRY and SYGVKD. The V and J ends lost 11 bases and 4 bases respectively, with 17 bases between them. The length of the CDR3 is 13 residues. The CDR3 DNA sequence: TGTGCCGCGAGGGAAGGGATGGGCACTGAAGCTTTCTTT. Translated, it gives CAAREGMGTEAFF.

The chain carries TRBV27 and TRBJ2-5; 9 nucleotides align to TRBD1. V was pared by 6 bases and J by 5 bases, with 7 bases of the junction left unmatched. CDR3 length: 14 residues. Germline-derived CDR1 and CDR2 are MNHEY and SMNVEV (reference sequence). The CDR3 here is CASRKQGAGETQYF. CDR3 sequence (DNA): TGTGCCAGCAGAAAACAGGGGGCGGGCGAGACCCAGTACTTC.

This clone has more than one count but fewer than ten. The V call is TRBV28, the J call TRBJ2-2; 8 bases agree with TRBD1. Germline CDR1 is MDHEN and CDR2 is SYDVKM. The CDR3 sequence is 15 residues long. The V gene end was trimmed by 7 bases and the J gene end by 3 bases; junction bases not matched to a gene: 7. CDR3 loop: CASNPGGADTGELFF. The DNA of the CDR3 is TGTGCCAGCAATCCAGGGGGCGCGGACACCGGGGAGCTGTTTTTT.

This chain connects TRBV19 to TRBJ1-1; 7 bases are a match to TRBD1. V lost 5 bases, J lost 4 bases, and 7 bases stayed unmatched. CDR3 size: 14 residues. Germline V gene sequence: CDR1 LNHDA, CDR2 SQIVND (reference sequence). The CDR3: CASSVTGEGTEAFF. The CDR3 region has the DNA TGTGCCAGTAGTGTTACAGGGGAGGGCACTGAAGCTTTCTTT.

The rearrangement joins TRBV5-6 to TRBJ1-1, with 10 bases fitting TRBD1. V gave up 6 bases and J gave up 5 bases; unmatched junction bases: 10. Germline-derived CDR1 and CDR2 are SGHDT and YYEEEE. CDR3 length equals 15 residues. The DNA of the CDR3 is TGTGCCAGCACTCCGGGACAGGGGTTTTCGACTGAAGCTTTCTTT. It is translated as CASTPGQGFSTEAFF.

The CDR3 loop is CASSPGGSYNEQFF. The CDR3 DNA is TGTGCCAGCAGCCCAGGGGGCTCCTACAATGAGCAGTTCTTC. The J gene is TRBJ2-1, the V gene TRBV28; 7 nucleotides line up with TRBD1. Germline V CDR1 and CDR2: MDHEN, SYDVKM. This CDR3 contains 14 residues. V was clipped by 6 bases and J by 0 bases; unmatched bases: 2.

The rearrangement links TRBV5-6 to TRBJ1-2; 7 bases align to TRBD1. Looked up from germline, CDR1 is SGHDT and CDR2 is YYEEEE. After removal of 4 bases from V and 5 bases from J, the junction contained 8 bases not matched to a gene. The CDR3 contains 14 residues. The chain's CDR3 is CASSLDRVKYGYTF. Here the CDR3 DNA reads TGTGCCAGCAGCCTCGACAGGGTTAAGTATGGCTACACCTTC.

J is TRBJ1-2 and V is TRBV28; D is perhaps TRBD1 (5 bases). Per germline, CDR1 MDHEN and CDR2 SYDVKM. This CDR3 comprises 12 residues. Trimming removed 7 bases from V and 7 bases from J, with 13 bases in between. The DNA for the CDR3 is TGTGCCAGCAAAACAGGAACCCCTGGCTACACCTTC. The encoded protein is CASKTGTPGYTF.